This TCR beta chain appears in the sequencing data of a study of cytomegalovirus exposure and HLA in healthy donors (dated by TCRdb to the late 2010s). Regarding the study in general: According to a later analysis, the roughly 120 validation repertoires were produced on the same platform as the approximately 600 repertoires of the first cohort. The study combined high-throughput TCR immunosequencing, statistical association of individual TCRs with disease status, and machine learning to predict cytomegalovirus infection status. In addition to the first cohort of 650 to 800 subjects, a separate validation cohort of approximately 130 different subjects was used. The study was designed to test whether signatures of past pathogen exposure could be identified by cataloging public T cell receptors.

On the study overall, not on this receptor specifically: In vitro tests confirmed that a few of the cytomegalovirus-associated TCR beta chains recognize cytomegalovirus antigens. Subsequent analysis determined that TCRs grouped into clusters in the first cohort also showed a tendency toward co-occurrence across the 130 or so validation repertoires, and approximately 93% of cluster scores exceeded 0. A later analysis lacked HLA typing for the validation cohort, so it scored co-occurrence in that cohort across all 110 or so repertoires. The classifier was reported to diagnose cytomegalovirus status with high specificity and sensitivity in both the original and validation cohorts. It was suggested by the authors that the approach could potentially be generalized to other disease states and immunological phenotypes. The study listed over 150 TCR beta chains as associated with cytomegalovirus. Most TCR sequences were observed very rarely across donors, whereas some public TCRs were present in many individuals.

Libraries were constructed by the immunoSEQ multiplex PCR assay. The published analysis was carried out like this. A statistical classification framework was built to diagnose cytomegalovirus status from the catalog of TCR beta chain sequences. TCRdb's version of the immuneACCESS table is confined to in-frame rearrangements and falls short of the full clone set. An unresolved V gene accounts for under half of the shortfall where checked; the remainder is of unknown origin. V and J calls and clone size are given by that table; D and trimming were obtained from the DNA. This sample comprises a few hundred thousand clones, 65% to 90% of them detected only once. The top ten clonotypes cover less than 1.2% of the sample. The donors belonged to the validation cohort of about 110 subjects, which was separate from the approximately 700-subject first cohort. The CDR3 runs 14 amino acids, cysteine and phenylalanine included. CDR3 DNA only is kept here, 42 bases in frame from base 1. From a lookup of the germline V gene, CDR1 and CDR2 are MGHRA and YSYEKL. V is pared back by 2 bases and J by 2 bases, with 7 bases lying between the germline termini.

Comments on this clone: Its recognized antigen is unknown. Per-base quality was not reported, and no clone a single base away is much larger than it.

Sequenced input: PBMCs. This sequence originates from a woman aged 18 to 35 in good health and CMV-seronegative. The V gene is TRBV4-1 and the J gene is TRBJ1-5; TRBD1 is a weak D gene call, 5 bases matching. The DNA is as follows: TGCGCCAGCAGCCAATGGGGGGGCAATCAGCCCCAGCATTTT. This encodes CASSQWGGNQPQHF.